This entry lists 15 T cell receptor beta chains sequenced from one sample in a study of T cell repertoires in cytomegalovirus infection. TCRdb recomputed calls from the reads with MiXCR, one row per CDR3 protein. Among approximately 100,000 distinct CDR3 sequences listed, 23% were seen once. Input material: CD8+ T cells from PBMCs. The receptors originated from a human donor in good health (CMV status not recorded). Some clones in this sample may be carry-over from other donors' samples.

This clonotype was counted ten times or more. The CDR3 DNA is TGTGCCAGCAGCTTTGACAGCCAAGAGACCCAGTACTTC. Translation gives CASSFDSQETQYF. The rearrangement uses TRBV7-2 and TRBJ2-5; TRBD1 might be the D (5 bases). CDR3 size: 13 residues. Germline CDR1 reads SGHTA; CDR2 reads FQGNSA. With 3 bases removed from V and 1 base from J, the gap between germline ends came to 6 bases. Based on the CDR3 plus reference TRBV7-2 and TRBJ2-5, the full variable domain is GAGVSQSPSNKVTEKGKDVELRCDPISGHTALYWYRQSLGQGLEFLIYFQGNSAPDKSGLPSDRFSAERTGGSVSTLTIQRTQQEDSAVYLCASSFDSQETQYFGPGTRLLVL.

V usage is TRBV6-2 or TRBV6-3 and J usage is TRBJ2-2; 8 positions agree with TRBD2. In germline, CDR1 is MNHEY, CDR2 SVGEGT. V shed 6 bases and J 7 bases; nucleotides not matched to a gene: 13. CDR3 length equals 16 residues. As DNA, the CDR3 is TGTGCCAGCAGACTAATCCAAGCGGGAGTCCTCGGGGAGCTGTTTTTT. This gives the protein CASRLIQAGVLGELFF.

This clonotype was picked up one time. The chain couples TRBV7-2 to TRBJ1-1, with D perhaps TRBD1 (6 bases). The germline gives CDR1 SGHTA, CDR2 FQGNSA. V lost 5 bases to trimming and J lost 4 bases, with 20 bases between them. The length of the CDR3 is 16 residues. The CDR3 protein is CASSHRRSLGGTEAFF. In DNA, the CDR3 is TGTGCCAGCAGCCACAGAAGGTCCCTAGGGGGCACTGAAGCTTTCTTT. Supplemented by reference TRBV7-2 and TRBJ1-1, the full variable domain reads GAGVSQSPSNKVTEKGKDVELRCDPISGHTALYWYRQSLGQGLEFLIYFQGNSAPDKSGLPSDRFSAERTGGSVSTLTIQRTQQEDSAVYLCASSHRRSLGGTEAFFGQGTRLTVV.

Ten or more counts support this clonotype. The chain recombines TRBV7-2 with TRBJ1-1, with D hard to call. V lost 0 bases and J 5 bases, leaving 13 bases between the germline ends. This CDR3 region has 15 residues. Germline V lookup: CDR1 SGHTA, CDR2 FQGNSA. The CDR3 here is CASSLAPLTVTEAFF. In DNA, the CDR3 is TGTGCCAGCAGCTTAGCTCCGCTAACGGTAACTGAAGCTTTCTTT. Full variable domain (remainder filled in from reference TRBV7-2 and TRBJ1-1): GAGVSQSPSNKVTEKGKDVELRCDPISGHTALYWYRQSLGQGLEFLIYFQGNSAPDKSGLPSDRFSAERTGGSVSTLTIQRTQQEDSAVYLCASSLAPLTVTEAFFGQGTRLTVV.

This clonotype was detected many times. The CDR3: CSARDEGAVQFF. As DNA, the CDR3 is TGCAGTGCTAGAGATGAGGGGGCAGTACAGTTCTTC. The rearrangement joins TRBV20-1 to TRBJ2-1; TRBD1 matches at 7 bases. The CDR3 consists of 12 residues. CDR1 is DFQATT and CDR2 is SNEGSKA in the germline V gene (reference sequence). After removal of 0 bases from V and 13 bases from J, the junction contained 6 bases not matched to a gene.

This clonotype was seen a handful of times. The rearrangement links TRBV11-2 to TRBJ2-7; D is unclear. The CDR3 spans 13 residues. CDR1 SGHAT and CDR2 FQNNGV come from the germline V gene. Trimming took 1 base from V and 3 from J, leaving 7 bases between them. As DNA, the CDR3 is TGTGCCAGCAGCTTAGGGCCGGACTACGAGCAGTACTTC. Translation gives CASSLGPDYEQYF.

This clonotype was picked up a small number of times. V usage is TRBV20-1 and J usage is TRBJ2-7, with D hard to call. The CDR3 contains 12 residues. V was shortened by 3 bases and J by 2 bases, with 8 bases between the two germline ends. The V gene's germline CDR1 is DFQATT and CDR2 SNEGSKA (reference sequence). The CDR3 sequence: CSARASTYEQYF. The CDR3 DNA sequence: TGCAGTGCTAGGGCCTCGACCTACGAGCAGTACTTC.

This clonotype was recorded a few times. The V call is TRBV7-2, the J call TRBJ1-5, with 7 nucleotides matching TRBD1. Trimming removed 5 bases from V and 1 base from J; junction bases left unmatched: 8. CDR1 is SGHTA and CDR2 is FQGNSA in the germline V gene. The CDR3 is 16 residues long. The DNA for the CDR3 is TGTGCCAGCAGCGTTAAAGGGACAGACAGCAATCAGCCCCAGCATTTT. Translated: CASSVKGTDSNQPQHF.

The chain uses TRBV11-2 and TRBJ2-3; D not certain. Germline V lookup: CDR1 SGHAT, CDR2 FQNNGV. This CDR3 is built from 13 residues. V was clipped by 0 bases and J by 1 base, with 2 bases between them. The CDR3 loop reads CASSLEGTDTQYF. CDR3 nucleotide sequence: TGTGCCAGCAGCTTAGAGGGCACAGATACGCAGTATTTT.

The chain recombines TRBV12-3 or TRBV12-4 with TRBJ2-3; D is uncertain. This CDR3 is 14 amino acids long. Trimming stripped 1 base from V and 4 bases from J, with 9 bases between. This CDR3 is CASSLDGVADTQYF. In DNA form, the CDR3 reads TGTGCCAGCAGTTTAGATGGAGTGGCAGATACGCAGTATTTT.

This clonotype was detected a few times. The rearrangement joins TRBV25-1 to TRBJ2-1; 7 nucleotides match TRBD2. V shed 3 bases, J shed 15 bases, and the junction held 8 bases outside the gene matches. The CDR3 sequence is 12 residues long. CDR1 MGHDK and CDR2 SYGVNS come from the germline V gene. CDR3 amino acids: CASSDNVAGVFF. The CDR3 region has the DNA TGTGCCAGCAGTGATAACGTGGCGGGGGTGTTCTTC.

This clonotype came up many times. This chain joins TRBV2 and TRBJ2-1, with 8 bases aligning to TRBD2. Germline CDR1 SNHLY, CDR2 FYNNEI. The CDR3 sequence is 16 residues long. The V segment lost 6 bases and the J segment 0 bases; nucleotides outside the gene matches: 7. In nucleotides, the CDR3 is TGTGCCAGCAGAATATCCGGGACTAGCTCCTACAATGAGCAGTTCTTC. Its protein product is CASRISGTSSYNEQFF. The full variable domain, with the rest looked up from reference TRBV2 and TRBJ2-1, is EPEVTQTPSHQVTQMGQEVILRCVPISNHLYFYWYRQILGQKVEFLVSFYNNEISEKSEIFDDQFSVERPDGSNFTLKIRSTKLEDSAMYFCASRISGTSSYNEQFFGPGTRLTVL.

The chain is built from TRBV30 and TRBJ1-2; D is ambiguous. There are 14 residues in the CDR3. Germline V gene lookup returns CDR1 GTSNPN and CDR2 SVGIG (reference sequence). The V gene lost 2 bases and the J gene lost 8 bases, with 18 bases spanning the gap. The CDR3 DNA reads as TGTGCCTGGAGTACCCCGGTCGTTACGGGGGGCTACACCTTC. Encoded protein: CAWSTPVVTGGYTF.

This clonotype was seen a handful of times. The rearrangement joins TRBV24-1 to TRBJ2-1; D unclear. Trimming took off 3 bases at V and 5 bases at J, with 16 bases between the two ends. The CDR3 loop spans 16 amino acids. Germline CDR1 KGHDR, CDR2 SFDVKD. In DNA form, the CDR3 reads TGTGCCACCAGTGATCCGAGGTCCCGGGCCAACAATGAGCAGTTCTTC. Its translation: CATSDPRSRANNEQFF.

The genes are TRBV4-3 and TRBJ2-2; 8 bases line up with TRBD2. The V gene end was trimmed by 4 bases and the J gene end by 0 bases; junction bases not matched to a gene: 4. CDR1 is LGHNA, CDR2 YSLEER, per germline. This CDR3 has 16 residues. The CDR3 protein is CASSLGGGTNTGELFF. CDR3 sequence (DNA): TGCGCCAGCAGCCTCGGGGGGGGGACGAACACCGGGGAGCTGTTTTTT.